This T cell receptor beta chain was found in a study of cytomegalovirus exposure and HLA in healthy donors. About the study: Early release data held 75 million to 100 million unique TCRs from HLA-typed donors. Whole-study findings and limits: Reportedly, a later analysis found an Asian-associated ancestry cluster had fewer N-insertions than the roughly 700-donor mean. With later analysis, a missense DCLRE1C variant became linked to TCR beta V- and J-gene trimming.

The PCR made use of 60 Vbeta and 13 Jbeta primers. Data came from immunoSEQ multiplex PCR; TCRdb stores just in-frame clones and leaves some out. The sample holds tens of thousands of clones, roughly 84% seen once. Trimming left V 8 bases short and J 7 bases short, with 18 bases between. This CDR3 is 15 amino acids long. Per germline, CDR1 MDHEN and CDR2 SYDVKM. Regarding donors, all were healthy bone marrow donors. Regarding this clone: What it binds is unknown.

This TCR was recovered from a man aged 30-40 years in good health and CMV-seronegative. What was sequenced was PBMCs. The chain recombines TRBV28 with TRBJ1-6, with D maybe TRBD1 (5 bases). CDR3 sequence: CASAFGWGQNSPLHF. Written as DNA, the CDR3 is TGTGCCAGCGCCTTTGGTTGGGGCCAAAATTCACCCCTCCACTTT.